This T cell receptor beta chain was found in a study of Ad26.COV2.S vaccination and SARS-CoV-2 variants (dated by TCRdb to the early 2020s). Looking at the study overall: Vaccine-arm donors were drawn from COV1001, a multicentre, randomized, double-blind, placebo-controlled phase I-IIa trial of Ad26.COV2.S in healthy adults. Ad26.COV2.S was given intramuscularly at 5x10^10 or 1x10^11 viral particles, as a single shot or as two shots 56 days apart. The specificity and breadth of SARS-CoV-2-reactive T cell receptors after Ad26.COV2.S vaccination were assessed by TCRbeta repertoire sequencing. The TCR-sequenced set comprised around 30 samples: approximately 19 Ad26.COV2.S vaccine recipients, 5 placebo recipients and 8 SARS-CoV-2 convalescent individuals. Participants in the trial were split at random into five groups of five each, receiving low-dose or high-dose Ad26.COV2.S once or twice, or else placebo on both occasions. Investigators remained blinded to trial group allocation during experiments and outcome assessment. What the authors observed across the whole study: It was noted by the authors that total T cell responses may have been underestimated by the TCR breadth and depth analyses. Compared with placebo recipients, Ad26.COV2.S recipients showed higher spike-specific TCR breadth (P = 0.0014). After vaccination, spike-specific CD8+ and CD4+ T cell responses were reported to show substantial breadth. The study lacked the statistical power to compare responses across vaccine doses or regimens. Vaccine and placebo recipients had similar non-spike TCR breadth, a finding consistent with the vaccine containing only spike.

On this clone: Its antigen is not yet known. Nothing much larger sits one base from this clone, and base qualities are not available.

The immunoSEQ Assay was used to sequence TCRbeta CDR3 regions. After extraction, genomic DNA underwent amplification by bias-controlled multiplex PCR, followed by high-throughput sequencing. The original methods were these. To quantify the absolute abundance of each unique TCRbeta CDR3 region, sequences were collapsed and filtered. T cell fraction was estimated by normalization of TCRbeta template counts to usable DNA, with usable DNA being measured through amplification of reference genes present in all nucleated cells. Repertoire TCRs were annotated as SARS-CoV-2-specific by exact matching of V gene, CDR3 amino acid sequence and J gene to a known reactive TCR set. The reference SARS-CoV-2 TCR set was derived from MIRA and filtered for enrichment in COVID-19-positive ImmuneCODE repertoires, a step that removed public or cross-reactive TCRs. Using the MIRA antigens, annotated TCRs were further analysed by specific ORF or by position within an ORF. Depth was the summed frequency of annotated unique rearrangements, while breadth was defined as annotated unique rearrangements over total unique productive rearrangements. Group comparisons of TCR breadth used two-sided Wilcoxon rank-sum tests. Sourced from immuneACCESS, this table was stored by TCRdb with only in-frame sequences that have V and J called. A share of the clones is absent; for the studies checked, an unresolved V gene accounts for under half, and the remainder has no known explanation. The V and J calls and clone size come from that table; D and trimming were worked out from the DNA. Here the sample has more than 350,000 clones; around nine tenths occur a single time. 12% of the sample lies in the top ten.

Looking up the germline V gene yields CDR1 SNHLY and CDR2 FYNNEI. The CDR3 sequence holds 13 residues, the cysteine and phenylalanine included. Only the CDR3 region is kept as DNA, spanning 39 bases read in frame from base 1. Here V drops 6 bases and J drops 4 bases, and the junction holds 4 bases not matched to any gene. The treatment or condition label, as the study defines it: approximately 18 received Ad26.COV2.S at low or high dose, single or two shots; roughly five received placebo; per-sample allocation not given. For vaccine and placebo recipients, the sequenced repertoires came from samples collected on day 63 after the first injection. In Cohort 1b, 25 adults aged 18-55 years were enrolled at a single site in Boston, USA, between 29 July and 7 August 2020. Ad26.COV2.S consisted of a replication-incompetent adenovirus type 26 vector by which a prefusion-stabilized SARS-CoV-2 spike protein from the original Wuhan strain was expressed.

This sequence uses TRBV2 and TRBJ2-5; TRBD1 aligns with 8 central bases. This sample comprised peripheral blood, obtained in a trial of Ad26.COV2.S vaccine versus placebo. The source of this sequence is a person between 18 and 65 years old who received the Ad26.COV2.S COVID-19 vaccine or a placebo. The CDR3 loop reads CASRRTGSETQYF. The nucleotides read TGTGCCAGCAGACGGACAGGGTCAGAGACCCAGTACTTC.